A single sample gave rise to the 21 T cell receptor beta chains below, sequenced in a study of cytomegalovirus exposure and HLA in healthy donors. This PCR relied on a set of 60 Vbeta primers and 13 Jbeta primers. Libraries were prepared by immunoSEQ multiplex PCR; TCRdb keeps only in-frame clonotypes and omits some of them. The sample lists 65,000 to 100,000 clones, roughly 70% occurring once. Material: PBMCs. The receptor source for this set is a man aged 40-50 years in good health and CMV-seronegative.

The chain links TRBV7-9 to TRBJ1-1; tentative D call: TRBD1 (5 bases). Trimming stripped 3 bases from V and 5 bases from J, with 13 bases between. Germline V gives CDR1 SEHNR, CDR2 FQNEAQ (reference sequence). CDR3 length equals 14 residues. CDR3 residues: CASSFGGSGTEAFF. DNA of the CDR3: TGTGCCAGCAGCTTTGGGGGGTCGGGTACTGAAGCTTTCTTT.

This chain connects TRBV28 to TRBJ1-2; D ambiguous. This CDR3 has 13 amino acids. Trimming took 3 bases from V and 2 from J, leaving 7 bases between them. Germline V CDR1 and CDR2: MDHEN, SYDVKM. The chain's CDR3 is CASSLGGNYGYTF. CDR3 DNA sequence: TGTGCCAGCAGTTTGGGAGGGAACTATGGCTACACCTTC.

As concerns this clone: Lacking the conserved final phenylalanine or tryptophan, this CDR3 likely reflects a read error. V usage is TRBV6-5 and J usage is TRBJ1-1; maybe TRBD1 (6 bases). This CDR3 comprises 15 residues. The V end was cut by 5 bases, the J end by 3 bases, with 16 bases between. From germline, CDR1 is MNHEY and CDR2 SVGAGI. CDR3 residues: CASSPRPGQYTEAFL. The CDR3 DNA sequence: TGTGCCAGCAGTCCTCGGCCCGGACAGTACACTGAAGCTTTCCTT.

This clone was detected a few times. The rearrangement links TRBV5-4 to TRBJ1-3; possibly TRBD1 for D (6 bases). Trimming removed 1 base at V and 0 bases at J, with 17 bases between. This CDR3 is 18 amino acids long. Looked up from germline, CDR1 is SGHNT and CDR2 is YYREEE (reference sequence). CDR3 nucleotide sequence: TGTGCCAGCAGCTTGCGAGACAGGAAGATGTTCTCTGGAAACACCATATATTTT. It codes for CASSLRDRKMFSGNTIYF.

The chain employs TRBV28 and TRBJ2-7; D might be TRBD1 (5 bases). Germline loops: CDR1 MDHEN, CDR2 SYDVKM. V lost 4 bases and J 1 base, leaving 14 bases between the germline ends. The CDR3 length is 15 residues. CDR3 DNA: TGTGCCAGCAGTTCACCACAGGCACCGTCCTACGAGCAGTACTTC. As protein: CASSSPQAPSYEQYF.

V and J are TRBV10-3 and TRBJ2-2; the match to TRBD1 covers 8 bases. V shed 4 bases, J shed 1 base, and the junction held 2 bases outside the gene matches. The CDR3 has 15 residues. Germline CDR1 and CDR2: ENHRY and SYGVKD. CDR3 sequence (DNA): TGTGCCATCAGTGCGGGACAGGAGAACACCGGGGAGCTGTTTTTT. This sequence encodes CAISAGQENTGELFF.

This clone has more than one count but fewer than ten. CDR3 sequence (DNA): TGCGCCAGCAGCCAAGATCTCGGAGGCTATGGCTACACCTTC. As protein: CASSQDLGGYGYTF. The genes are TRBV4-3 and TRBJ1-2; no clear D. Germline assignment: CDR1 LGHNA and CDR2 YSLEER. Deletions cut 0 bases from V and 4 bases from J, with 9 bases between. The CDR3 totals 14 residues.

The chain is built from TRBV6-1 and TRBJ2-5; the D gene is possibly TRBD2 (6 bases). The J call could be wrong; TRBJ2-7 is a better fit for the DNA end. This CDR3 comprises 15 residues. Germline loops: CDR1 MNHNS, CDR2 SASEGT. The CDR3 spells CASSSTRDFGDEQYF. The DNA of the CDR3 is TGTGCCAGCAGTTCGACCCGGGACTTCGGGGACGAGCAGTACTTC.

This clone appeared a single time. At the DNA level, this CDR3 is encoded by other sequences in the same sample as well. The gene calls are TRBV4-1 and TRBJ1-5; no clear D gene. Germline CDR1 is MGHRA and CDR2 is YSYEKL. The CDR3 has 14 amino acids. Trimming took off 0 bases at V and 1 base at J, with 4 bases between the two ends. CDR3 sequence reads: CASSQDLSNQPQHF. The CDR3 DNA is TGCGCCAGCAGCCAAGATTTAAGCAATCAGCCCCAGCATTTT.

The chain carries TRBV11-2 and TRBJ1-1; 7 nucleotides match TRBD1. Germline trimming cut 0 bases from V and 1 base from J; bases unmatched to any gene: 2. CDR1 SGHAT and CDR2 FQNNGV come from the germline V gene. The CDR3 covers 15 residues. The CDR3 region is CASSLENRGNTEAFF. In nucleotides, the CDR3 is TGTGCCAGCAGCTTAGAGAACAGGGGGAACACTGAAGCTTTCTTT.

This clone appeared a single time. This chain connects TRBV2 to TRBJ2-7; possible D gene TRBD2, 6 bases. The V gene's germline CDR1 is SNHLY and CDR2 FYNNEI. V lost 7 bases and J 6 bases, leaving 13 bases between the germline ends. The CDR3 is 12 residues long. CDR3 coding DNA: TGTGCCAGCACCAAGGAGGGGTGCGAGCAGTACTTC. It is translated as CASTKEGCEQYF.

J is TRBJ2-3 and V is TRBV5-8, with 10 bases identical to TRBD1. The CDR3 is made up of 15 amino acids. The germline CDR1 and CDR2 sequences are SGHTS and YDEGEE. V dropped 6 bases and J dropped 2; count of bases not matched to a gene: 6. CDR3 coding DNA: TGTGCCAGCACCCGACAGGGGGCCTTCACAGATACGCAGTATTTT. Translated, it gives CASTRQGAFTDTQYF. Combining the CDR3 with reference TRBV5-8 and TRBJ2-3 gives the whole variable domain EAGVTQSPTHLIKTRGQQATLRCSPISGHTSVYWYQQALGLGLQFLLWYDEGEERNRGNFPPRFSGRQFPNYSSELNVNALELEDSALYLCASTRQGAFTDTQYFGPGTRLTVL.

The chain couples TRBV7-2 to TRBJ2-7, with 9 bases matching TRBD1. Per the germline V gene, CDR1 is SGHTA and CDR2 is FQGNSA. The CDR3 totals 17 residues. V shed 1 base, J shed 3 bases, and the junction held 10 bases outside the gene matches. CDR3 coding DNA: TGTGCCAGCAGCTTAGTAGTGGGACAGGGTCCCTTCTACGAGCAGTACTTC. Encoded protein: CASSLVVGQGPFYEQYF.

The rearrangement joins TRBV4-3 to TRBJ2-7, with no clear D. Trimming took 0 bases from V and 5 from J, leaving 8 bases between them. Germline CDR1 is LGHNA and CDR2 is YSLEER. This CDR3 spans 13 amino acids. CDR3 loop: CASSQDTVNEQYF. In DNA form, the CDR3 reads TGCGCCAGCAGCCAAGATACTGTCAACGAGCAGTACTTC.

In DNA form, the CDR3 reads TGTGCCATCAGTCCTCCTTCTAGCGGAAACTACGAGCAGTACTTC. Translating gives CAISPPSSGNYEQYF. The rearrangement links TRBV10-3 to TRBJ2-5; 7 bases are a match to TRBD2. TRBJ2-7 explains the end of the DNA better; the J call may be wrong. CDR3 length equals 15 residues. Germline V gene data show CDR1 as ENHRY and CDR2 as SYGVKD.

This clone was counted a few times. The identical CDR3 is also encoded by other nucleotide sequences in the sample. V usage is TRBV7-9 and J usage is TRBJ2-7; 8 bases match TRBD1. The CDR3 runs 15 residues. CDR1 is SEHNR and CDR2 is FQNEAQ in the germline V gene (reference sequence). The V and J ends lost 5 bases and 3 bases, in that order; junction bases with no gene match: 9. The CDR3 DNA is TGTGCCAGCAGCACCAGAGACAGGGGAGGCTACGAGCAGTACTTC. It translates to CASSTRDRGGYEQYF.

The V gene is TRBV4-3, the J gene TRBJ2-2; maybe TRBD1 (6 bases). The CDR3 has 21 amino acids. CDR1 is LGHNA and CDR2 is YSLEER in the germline V gene. V was pared by 0 bases and J by 0 bases, with 23 bases between. The chain's CDR3 is CASSQEDPGVPDIANTGELFF. The CDR3 nucleotides are TGCGCCAGCAGCCAAGAAGATCCAGGGGTCCCCGATATAGCGAACACCGGGGAGCTGTTTTTT.

The rearrangement links TRBV13 to TRBJ1-4; 7 positions match TRBD1. V dropped 6 bases and J dropped 6; count of bases not matched to a gene: 7. Germline V gene data show CDR1 as PRHDT and CDR2 as FYEKMQ (reference sequence). The CDR3 covers 14 residues. The CDR3 is CASSSQGFDEKLFF. The CDR3 DNA reads TGTGCCAGCAGTTCACAGGGGTTTGATGAAAAACTGTTTTTT.

The chain joins TRBV28 to TRBJ1-2; D is unclear. The CDR3 sequence is 15 residues long. Germline V gives CDR1 MDHEN, CDR2 SYDVKM. The V gene lost 2 bases and the J gene lost 3 bases, with 13 bases spanning the gap. The CDR3 sequence is CASSLAARSHYGYTF. DNA of the CDR3: TGTGCCAGCAGTTTAGCCGCAAGGAGCCACTATGGCTACACCTTC.

In nucleotides, the CDR3 is TGCGCCAGGAGATCAGGGGTCGCCTCCGATTCACCCCTCCACTTT. This encodes CARRSGVASDSPLHF. The chain employs TRBV5-1 and TRBJ1-6, with D perhaps TRBD1 (6 bases). V gave up 8 bases and J gave up 8 bases, with 20 bases separating them. Germline V lookup: CDR1 SGHRS, CDR2 YFSETQ. There are 15 residues in the CDR3.

The J gene is TRBJ2-7, the V gene TRBV7-8; 10 nucleotides align to TRBD1. With 7 bases clipped from V and 1 base from J, the junction kept 4 bases outside the gene matches. This CDR3 contains 14 residues. Germline loops: CDR1 SGHVS, CDR2 FQNEAQ. CDR3 amino acids: CASKGQGVSYEQYF. In DNA form, the CDR3 reads TGTGCCAGCAAAGGACAGGGGGTATCCTACGAGCAGTACTTC.